The following is a TCR beta chain sequence with its context. The antigen is unknown. From germline, CDR1 is SGHTA and CDR2 FQGNSA. This CDR3 is built from 19 residues. Trimming removed 5 bases at V and 0 bases at J, with 23 bases between. Some clones are missing from TCRdb's copy, which holds only in-frame ones; the method was immunoSEQ multiplex PCR. The sample lists about 61,000 clones; roughly 80% were seen once. The sample comes from a study of OX40 agonist ivuxolimab in advanced cancers. Study results and limitations: Some of the lowest clonal expansion was seen in partial responders at 0.1-3.0 mg/kg. Normalized T-cell clonal expansion was also low in a subset of nonresponders.

This chain connects TRBV7-2 to TRBJ2-1; D possibly corresponds to TRBD1 (6 bases). This receptor was identified in an adult with an advanced solid tumor such as melanoma, head and neck, liver or kidney cancer. Sequenced here: CD4+ or CD8+ T cells sorted from blood, sampled in a trial of the OX40 agonist ivuxolimab. CDR3 nucleotide sequence: TGTGCCAGCAGCCTAACTGGGGTCCAGGGGTCCGGCTCCTACAATGAGCAGTTCTTC. It codes for CASSLTGVQGSGSYNEQFF.